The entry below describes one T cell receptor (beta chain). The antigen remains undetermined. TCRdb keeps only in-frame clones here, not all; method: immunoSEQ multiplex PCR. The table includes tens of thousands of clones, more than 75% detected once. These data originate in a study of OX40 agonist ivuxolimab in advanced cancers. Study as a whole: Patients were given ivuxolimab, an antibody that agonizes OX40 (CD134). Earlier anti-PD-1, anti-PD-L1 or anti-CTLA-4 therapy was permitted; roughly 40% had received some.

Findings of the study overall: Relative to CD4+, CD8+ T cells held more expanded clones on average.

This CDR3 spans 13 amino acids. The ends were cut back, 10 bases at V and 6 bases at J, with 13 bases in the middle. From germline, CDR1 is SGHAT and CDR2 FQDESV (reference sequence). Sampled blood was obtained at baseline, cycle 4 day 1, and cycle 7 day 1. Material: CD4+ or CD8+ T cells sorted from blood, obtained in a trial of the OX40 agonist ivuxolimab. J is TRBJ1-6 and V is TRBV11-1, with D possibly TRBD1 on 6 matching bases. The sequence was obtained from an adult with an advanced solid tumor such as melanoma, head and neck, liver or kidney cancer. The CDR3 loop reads CATTDSLNSPLHF. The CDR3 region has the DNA TGTGCCACTACGGACAGCCTTAATTCACCCCTCCACTTT.